Presented here are 17 T cell receptor beta chains from one specimen sequenced in a study of glioma-infiltrating T cells (dated by TCRdb to 2016 to 2017). Sequencing was carried out with an Illumina MiSeq. TCR alpha and beta CDR3 regions were amplified with the iRepertoire nested amplicon-rescue multiplex PCR (arm-PCR) platform from RNA. The raw public reads went through TCRdb reprocessing: fastp at Q25, MiXCR clone calling, in-frame beta chains kept. Records with the same CDR3 protein are collapsed into one entry carrying the most frequent genes and DNA. Counted in this sample were 300,000 to 400,000 distinct CDR3 sequences; less than 50% of them appeared once. In total, the top ten clones hold approximately 12% of the sample. Input material: glioma tissue, nonneoplastic brain tissue, or PBMCs (not recorded which). These receptors originate from a human donor with low-grade glioma or glioblastoma, undergoing nonglioma brain surgery, or in good health (not recorded which).

Worth noting for this clonotype: Possible read error: a much larger clone is one base away. The CDR3 does not end in the conserved phenylalanine or tryptophan, so this is likely a read error. The chain couples TRBV20-1 to TRBJ2-1; D is perhaps TRBD2 (6 bases). Germline V gene lookup returns CDR1 DFQATT and CDR2 SNEGSKA (reference sequence). V lost 6 bases and J 4 bases, leaving 13 bases between the germline ends. CDR3 length: 13 amino acids. For the CDR3, the DNA is TGCAGTGCACGGCTAGCGCTGTACAATGAGCAGTTCCTC. It yields the protein CSARLALYNEQFL.

The chain links TRBV6-5 to TRBJ2-1, with 12 bases aligning to TRBD1. Germline CDR1 and CDR2: MNHEY and SVGAGI. This CDR3 is built from 20 residues. The V gene end was trimmed by 6 bases and the J gene end by 0 bases; junction bases not matched to a gene: 15. For the CDR3, the DNA is TGTGCCAGCAGGGGGACAGGGGGCCGTTCTTGGCACTCCTCCTACAATGAGCAGTTCTTC. This gives the protein CASRGTGGRSWHSSYNEQFF.

In its sample, this clonotype was seen many times. The V gene is TRBV28, the J gene TRBJ1-1; weak D call: TRBD1 (5 bases). Trimming left V 7 bases short and J 3 bases short, with 21 bases between. CDR3 length: 16 residues. CDR1 is MDHEN, CDR2 SYDVKM, per germline. CDR3 DNA: TGTGCCAGCAAATCCCTCCGGTCGGGGCAAGACACTGAAGCTTTCTTT. Amino acid sequence: CASKSLRSGQDTEAFF. Together with reference TRBV28 and TRBJ1-1, the CDR3 gives the full variable domain: DVKVTQSSRYLVKRTGEKVFLECVQDMDHENMFWYRQDPGLGLRLIYFSYDVKMKEKGDIPEGYSVSREKKERFSLILESASTNQTSMYLCASKSLRSGQDTEAFFGQGTRLTVV.

This clonotype was counted at least ten times. V gene TRBV28 combines with J gene TRBJ2-5; TRBD1 is a possible D gene (5 bases). V lost 5 bases and J lost 1, with 17 bases in between. Germline V gene data show CDR1 as MDHEN and CDR2 as SYDVKM. The CDR3 length is 16 residues. This chain's CDR3 is CASSLLALRGQETQYF. The CDR3 DNA is TGTGCCAGCAGTCTACTGGCGCTTAGGGGCCAAGAGACCCAGTACTTC. The full variable domain, rest sourced from reference TRBV28 and TRBJ2-5, is DVKVTQSSRYLVKRTGEKVFLECVQDMDHENMFWYRQDPGLGLRLIYFSYDVKMKEKGDIPEGYSVSREKKERFSLILESASTNQTSMYLCASSLLALRGQETQYFGPGTRLLVL.

As to this clonotype: It may be a read error: a sequence one base away is much more abundant. The V and J genes are TRBV20-1 and TRBJ1-2; 7 nucleotides match TRBD1. Germline V gives CDR1 DFQATT, CDR2 SNEGSKA (reference sequence). Trimming took 3 bases from V and 6 from J; bases not matched to a gene: 16. This CDR3 has 16 amino acids. The CDR3 DNA follows: TGCAGTGCTAGCGTGGACAGGTTAAGGTGGACTCATGGCTACACCTTC. It encodes CSASVDRLRWTHGYTF.

The rearrangement uses TRBV7-9 and TRBJ2-1; 7 bases map to TRBD2. The V gene end was trimmed by 8 bases and the J gene end by 4 bases; junction bases not matched to a gene: 5. Per the germline V gene, CDR1 is SEHNR and CDR2 is FQNEAQ (reference sequence). CDR3 length equals 13 residues. This CDR3 is CASSGLVYNEQFF. CDR3 DNA: TGTGCCAGCTCCGGACTAGTGTACAATGAGCAGTTCTTC.

A note on this clonotype: This clone may be a read error of a much larger clone one base away. Because it lacks the conserved phenylalanine or tryptophan at the end, this CDR3 is likely a read error. The gene calls are TRBV28 and TRBJ1-2, with 8 bases fitting TRBD1. V lost 4 bases to trimming and J lost 0 bases; unmatched junction nucleotides: 7. The CDR3 has 16 residues. Germline CDR1 is MDHEN and CDR2 is SYDVKM. CDR3 region: CASSYDGTGSNYGYTL. The CDR3 region has the DNA TGTGCCAGCAGTTACGACGGGACAGGATCTAACTATGGCTACACCTTA.

This clonotype was detected many times. The J gene is TRBJ1-1, the V gene TRBV6-1, with D possibly being TRBD1 (5 bases). V lost 5 bases and J 1 base, leaving 11 bases between the germline ends. The germline CDR1 and CDR2 sequences are MNHNS and SASEGT. The CDR3 length is 14 residues. CDR3 sequence reads: CASSIRQPNTEAFF. The CDR3, as DNA: TGTGCCAGCAGTATACGACAGCCGAACACTGAAGCTTTCTTT.

This clonotype has just a few counts. The rearrangement links TRBV7-2 to TRBJ2-1, with D perhaps matching TRBD2 (6 bases). V was shortened by 5 bases and J by 6 bases, with 14 bases between the two germline ends. Per germline, CDR1 SGHTA and CDR2 FQGNSA. The CDR3 contains 14 residues. For the CDR3, the DNA is TGTGCCAGCAGCATAAGGAGGGGTGGCAATGAGCAGTTCTTC. It is translated as CASSIRRGGNEQFF.

This clonotype occurred many times. V usage is TRBV6-2 or TRBV6-3 and J usage is TRBJ2-7; D is possibly TRBD1 (6 bases). This CDR3 has 15 amino acids. Germline CDR1 reads MNHEY; CDR2 reads SVGEGT. V lost 2 bases to trimming and J lost 5 bases, with 16 bases between them. This CDR3 reads CASSYVIQGMNEQYF. The CDR3 DNA follows: TGTGCCAGCAGTTACGTCATACAGGGAATGAACGAGCAGTACTTC.

Notes on this clonotype: A single base separates this from a much larger clone, so it may be a read error. The chain links TRBV27 to TRBJ1-3, with TRBD1 matching over 8 bases. Losses at the gene ends were 4 bases for V and 3 bases for J; bases not matched to a gene: 5. CDR1 is MNHEY and CDR2 is SMNVEV in the germline V gene (reference sequence). This CDR3 has 15 amino acids. The chain's CDR3 is CASSWAGGDGNTIYF. For the CDR3, the DNA is TGTGCCAGCAGTTGGGCAGGGGGCGATGGAAACACCATATATTTT.

For this clonotype: Sequence at one end of the junction differs from germline and may be a read error. The chain couples TRBV20-1 to TRBJ2-3; 7 nucleotides line up with TRBD1. Germline assignment: CDR1 DFQATT and CDR2 SNEGSKA (reference sequence). CDR3 length equals 16 residues. The chain's CDR3 is CSARDLSWDSTDTRYF. CDR3 sequence (DNA): TGCAGTGCTAGAGATTTGAGTTGGGACAGCACAGATACGCGGTATTTT.

The chain joins TRBV4-1 to TRBJ1-5, with no clear D. This CDR3 contains 15 residues. The V and J ends lost 1 base and 0 bases respectively, with 7 bases between them. Per germline, CDR1 MGHRA and CDR2 YSYEKL. The CDR3 protein is CASSQGLGSNQPQHF. The CDR3 coding sequence is TGCGCCAGCAGCCAAGGGCTCGGTAGCAATCAGCCCCAGCATTTT.

This clonotype has a count of ten or more. This sequence joins TRBV27 and TRBJ2-7; 13 positions match TRBD2. This CDR3 region has 14 residues. Germline V lookup: CDR1 MNHEY, CDR2 SMNVEV (reference sequence). V shed 6 bases and J 3 bases; nucleotides not matched to a gene: 2. The DNA of the CDR3 is TGTGCCAGCAGGGGACTAGCGGGGTACTACGAGCAGTACTTC. Encoded protein: CASRGLAGYYEQYF.

This clonotype was detected many times. The J gene is TRBJ1-1, the V gene TRBV27; the match to TRBD1 covers 8 bases. The CDR3 contains 14 residues. The germline V gene encodes CDR1 MNHEY and CDR2 SMNVEV (reference sequence). V shed 1 base, J shed 4 bases, and the junction held 2 bases outside the gene matches. The CDR3 loop reads CASSLYRGVTEAFF. CDR3 in DNA: TGTGCCAGCAGTTTATACAGGGGGGTCACTGAAGCTTTCTTT.

Concerning this clonotype: A clone one base away is much larger, so this may be a read error. V gene TRBV27 combines with J gene TRBJ2-7, with TRBD1 as a possible D gene (5 bases). The ends were cut back, 6 bases at V and 5 bases at J, with 17 bases in the middle. Germline V gene lookup returns CDR1 MNHEY and CDR2 SMNVEV (reference sequence). This CDR3 is built from 14 residues. DNA of the CDR3: TGTGCCAGCAGGCCGCTCAGGGTTGGCGACGAGCAGTACTTC. It encodes CASRPLRVGDEQYF.

The chain is built from TRBV7-6 and TRBJ1-1, with D possibly matching TRBD1 (5 bases). Looked up from germline, CDR1 is SGHVS and CDR2 is FNYEAQ. V lost 1 base, J lost 0 bases, and 9 bases lay in between. There are 15 residues in the CDR3. The CDR3 DNA is TGTGCCAGCAGCTTAGTTCCGGGGGTGAACACTGAAGCTTTCTTT. Amino acid sequence: CASSLVPGVNTEAFF. The complete variable domain, with remaining parts taken from reference TRBV7-6 and TRBJ1-1, reads GAGVSQSPRYKVTKRGQDVALRCDPISGHVSLYWYRQALGQGPEFLTYFNYEAQQDKSGLPNDRFSAERPEGSISTLTIQRTEQRDSAMYRCASSLVPGVNTEAFFGQGTRLTVV.